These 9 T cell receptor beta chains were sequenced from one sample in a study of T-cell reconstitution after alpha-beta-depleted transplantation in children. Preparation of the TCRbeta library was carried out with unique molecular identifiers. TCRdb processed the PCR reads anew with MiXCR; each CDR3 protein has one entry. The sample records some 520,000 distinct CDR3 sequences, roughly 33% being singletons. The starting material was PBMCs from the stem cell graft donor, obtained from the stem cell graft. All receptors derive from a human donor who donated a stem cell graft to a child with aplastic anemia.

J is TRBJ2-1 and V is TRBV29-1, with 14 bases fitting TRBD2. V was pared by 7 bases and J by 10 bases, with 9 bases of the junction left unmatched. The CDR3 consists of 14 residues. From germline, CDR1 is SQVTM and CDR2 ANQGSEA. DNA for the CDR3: TGCAGCGCAGTACCGGGACTAGCGGGAGTCGAGCAGTTCTTC. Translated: CSAVPGLAGVEQFF.

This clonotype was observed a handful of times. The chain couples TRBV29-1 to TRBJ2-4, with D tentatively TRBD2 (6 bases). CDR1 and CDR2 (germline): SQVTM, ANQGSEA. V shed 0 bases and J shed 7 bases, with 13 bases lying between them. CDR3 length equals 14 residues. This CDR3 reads CSVEDIGGMNIQYF. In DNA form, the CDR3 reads TGCAGCGTTGAAGATATTGGGGGGATGAACATTCAGTACTTC.

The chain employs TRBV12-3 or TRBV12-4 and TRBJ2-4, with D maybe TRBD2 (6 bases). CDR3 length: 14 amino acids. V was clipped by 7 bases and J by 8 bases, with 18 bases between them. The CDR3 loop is CASIMAGGEDIQYF. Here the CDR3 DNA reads TGTGCCAGCATAATGGCGGGCGGGGAGGACATTCAGTACTTC.

CDR3 sequence reads: CASSGDRGASYEQYV. DNA for the CDR3: TGTGCCAGCAGTGGAGACAGAGGCGCCTCCTACGAGCAGTACGTC. V and J are TRBV6-1 and TRBJ2-7; tentatively, D is TRBD1 (5 bases). This CDR3 has 15 amino acids. Germline V gene data show CDR1 as MNHNS and CDR2 as SASEGT. V gave up 4 bases and J gave up 0 bases, with 13 bases separating them.

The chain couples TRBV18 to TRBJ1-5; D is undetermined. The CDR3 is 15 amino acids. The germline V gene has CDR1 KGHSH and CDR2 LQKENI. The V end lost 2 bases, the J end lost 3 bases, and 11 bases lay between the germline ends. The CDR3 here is CASSPYAGDNQPQHF. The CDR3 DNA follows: TGTGCCAGCTCACCATACGCCGGGGACAATCAGCCCCAGCATTTT.

The CDR3 DNA reads TGTGCCAGCCGTTTGTGGCGGGACACCTACAATGAGCAGTTCTTC. The encoded protein is CASRLWRDTYNEQFF. This chain uses TRBV6-5 with TRBJ2-1; D tentatively fits TRBD1 or TRBD2 (6 bases each). Per germline, CDR1 MNHEY and CDR2 SVGAGI. The CDR3 is 15 residues long. The V and J ends lost 8 bases and 2 bases respectively, with 16 bases between them.

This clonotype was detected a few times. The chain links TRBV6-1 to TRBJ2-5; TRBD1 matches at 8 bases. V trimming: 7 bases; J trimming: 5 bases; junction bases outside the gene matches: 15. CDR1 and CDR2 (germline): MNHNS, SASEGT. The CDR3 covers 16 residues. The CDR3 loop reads CASTKEPGQGWETQYF. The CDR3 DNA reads TGTGCCAGCACCAAAGAGCCAGGACAGGGCTGGGAGACCCAGTACTTC.

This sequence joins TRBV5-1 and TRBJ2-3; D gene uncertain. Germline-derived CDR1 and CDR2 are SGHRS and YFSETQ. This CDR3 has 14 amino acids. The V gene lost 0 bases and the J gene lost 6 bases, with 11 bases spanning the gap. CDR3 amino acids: CASSLEVPLDTQYF. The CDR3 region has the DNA TGCGCCAGCAGCTTGGAAGTCCCACTGGATACGCAGTATTTT.

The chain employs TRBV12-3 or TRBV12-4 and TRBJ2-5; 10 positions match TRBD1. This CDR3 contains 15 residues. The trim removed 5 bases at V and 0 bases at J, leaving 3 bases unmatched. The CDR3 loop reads CASSPDRGHQETQYF. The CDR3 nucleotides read TGTGCCAGCAGTCCAGACAGGGGGCACCAAGAGACCCAGTACTTC.